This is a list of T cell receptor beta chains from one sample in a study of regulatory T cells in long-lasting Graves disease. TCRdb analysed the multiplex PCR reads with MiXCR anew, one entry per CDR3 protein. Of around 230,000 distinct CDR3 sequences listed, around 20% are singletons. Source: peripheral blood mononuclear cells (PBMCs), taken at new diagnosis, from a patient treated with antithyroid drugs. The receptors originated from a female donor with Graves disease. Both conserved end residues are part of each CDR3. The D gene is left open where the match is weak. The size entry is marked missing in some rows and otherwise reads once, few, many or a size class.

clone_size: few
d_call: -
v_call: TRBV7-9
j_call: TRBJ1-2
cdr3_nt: TGTGCTAGCAGCGGCACAGGTAACTATGGCTACACCTTC
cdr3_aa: CASSGTGNYGYTF

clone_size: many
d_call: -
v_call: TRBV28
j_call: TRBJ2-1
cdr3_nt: TGTGCCAGCAGTCCTAGTAGCGCATGGCCCAATGAGCAGTTCTTC
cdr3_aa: CASSPSSAWPNEQFF

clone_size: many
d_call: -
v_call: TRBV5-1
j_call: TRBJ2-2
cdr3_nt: TGCGCCAGCAGGTCCGGTAACACCGGGGAGCTGTTTTTT
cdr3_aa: CASRSGNTGELFF

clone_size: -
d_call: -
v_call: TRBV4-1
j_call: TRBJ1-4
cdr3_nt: TGCGCCAGCAGTCACAGGGTTCTAGGAGGAAAACTGTTTTTT
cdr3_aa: CASSHRVLGGKLFF

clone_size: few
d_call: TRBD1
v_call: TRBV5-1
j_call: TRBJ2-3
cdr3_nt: TGCGCCAGCAGCCACCTACCCGGACAGGACACAGATACGCAGTATTTT
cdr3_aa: CASSHLPGQDTDTQYF

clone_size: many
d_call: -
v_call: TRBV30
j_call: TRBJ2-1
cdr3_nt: TGTGCCTGGAGTGTACTAGCCGGCAATGAGCAGTTCTTC
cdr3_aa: CAWSVLAGNEQFF

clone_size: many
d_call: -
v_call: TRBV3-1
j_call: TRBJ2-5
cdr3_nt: TGTGCCAGCAGCCAAGATCTAGCACTAGAGACCCAGTACTTC
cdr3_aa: CASSQDLALETQYF

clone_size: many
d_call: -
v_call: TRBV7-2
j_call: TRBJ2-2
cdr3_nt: TGTGCCAGCAGCTCTCAACGGGGCCCGAACACCGGGGAGCTGTTTTTT
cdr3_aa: CASSSQRGPNTGELFF

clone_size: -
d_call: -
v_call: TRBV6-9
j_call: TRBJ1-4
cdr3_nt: TGTGCCAGCAGTTACTCACCGGGGGAGGCAACTAATGAAAAACTGTTTTTT
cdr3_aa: CASSYSPGEATNEKLFF

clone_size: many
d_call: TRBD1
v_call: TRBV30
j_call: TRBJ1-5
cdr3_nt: TGTGCCTGGAGTACAGGGGATTATAGCAATCAGCCCCAGCATTTT
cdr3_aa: CAWSTGDYSNQPQHF

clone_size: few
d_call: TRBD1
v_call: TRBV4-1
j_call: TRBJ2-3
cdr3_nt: TGCGCCAGCAGCGGGGGACAGGGAGGCACAGATACGCAGTATTTT
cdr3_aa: CASSGGQGGTDTQYF

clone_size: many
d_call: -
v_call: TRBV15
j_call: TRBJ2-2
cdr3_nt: TGTGCCACCAGCACGTACACCGGGGAGCTGTTTTTT
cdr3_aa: CATSTYTGELFF

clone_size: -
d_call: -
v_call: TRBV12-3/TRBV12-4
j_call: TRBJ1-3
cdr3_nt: TGTGCCAGCAGTCCCTTCAGGCCCGTCTCTGGAAACACCATATATTTT
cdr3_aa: CASSPFRPVSGNTIYF

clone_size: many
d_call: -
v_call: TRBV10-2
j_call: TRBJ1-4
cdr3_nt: TGCGCCAGCAGTGAATCCGGGGATAATGAAAAACTGTTTTTT
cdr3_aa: CASSESGDNEKLFF

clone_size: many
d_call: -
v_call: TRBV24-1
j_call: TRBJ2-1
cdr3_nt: TGTGCCACCAGTGACGGGGCAGGGAGATACAATGAGCAGTTCTTC
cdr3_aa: CATSDGAGRYNEQFF

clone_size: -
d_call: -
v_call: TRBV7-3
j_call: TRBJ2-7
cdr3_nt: TGTGCCAGCAGCTTATTATCCGGGAACGAGCAGTACTTC
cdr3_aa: CASSLLSGNEQYF

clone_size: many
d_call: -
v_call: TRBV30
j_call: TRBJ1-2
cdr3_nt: TGTGCCTGGAGTGAATTGGGGGGGAACTATGGCTACACCTTC
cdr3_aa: CAWSELGGNYGYTF

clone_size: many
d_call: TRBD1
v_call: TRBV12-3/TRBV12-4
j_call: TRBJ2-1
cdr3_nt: TGTGCCGGCAGTCCGGGACAGGGCTACAATGAGCAGTTCTTC
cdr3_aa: CAGSPGQGYNEQFF

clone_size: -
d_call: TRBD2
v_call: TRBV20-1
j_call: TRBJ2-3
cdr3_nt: TGCAGCGCTAGGAGTAGCGGGAGTGCAGATACGCAGTATTTT
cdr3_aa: CSARSSGSADTQYF

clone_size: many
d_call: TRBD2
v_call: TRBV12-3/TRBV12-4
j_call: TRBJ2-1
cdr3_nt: TGTGCCAGCAGTTTTAGGGGACTAGTAACGAGTAATGAGCAGTTCTTC
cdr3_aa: CASSFRGLVTSNEQFF

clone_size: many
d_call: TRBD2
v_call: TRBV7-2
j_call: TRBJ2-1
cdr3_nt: TGTGCCAGCAGCTTAGGACTAGCGATATACAATGAGCAGTTCTTC
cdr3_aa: CASSLGLAIYNEQFF

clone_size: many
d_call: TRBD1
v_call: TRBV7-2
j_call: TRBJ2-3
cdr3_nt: TGTGCCAGCAGCCCCGTACTTCGGACAGGACCGGATACGCAGTATTTT
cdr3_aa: CASSPVLRTGPDTQYF

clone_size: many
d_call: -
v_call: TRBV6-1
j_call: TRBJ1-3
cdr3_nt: TGTGCCAGCAACCCGACAGGCAGCTCTGGAAACACCATATATTTT
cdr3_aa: CASNPTGSSGNTIYF

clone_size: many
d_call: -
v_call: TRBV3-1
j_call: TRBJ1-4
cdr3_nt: TGTGCCAGCAGCCCAAGGACCAGTGGGGAAAAACTGTTTTTT
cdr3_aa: CASSPRTSGEKLFF

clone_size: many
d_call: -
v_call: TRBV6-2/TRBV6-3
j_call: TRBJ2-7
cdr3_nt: TGTGCCAGCAGTTACCCCCCTTCTCGTCTACCCTCCTACGAGCAGTACTTC
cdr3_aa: CASSYPPSRLPSYEQYF

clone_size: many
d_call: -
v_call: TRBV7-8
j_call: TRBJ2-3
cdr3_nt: TGTGCCAGCAGCTTAGGTCAGGGGATAGATACGCAGTATTTT
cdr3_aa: CASSLGQGIDTQYF

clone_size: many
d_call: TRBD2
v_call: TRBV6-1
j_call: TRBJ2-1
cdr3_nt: TGTGCCAGCAGCGTTGGGACTAGCATCGATGAGCAGTTCTTC
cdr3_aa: CASSVGTSIDEQFF

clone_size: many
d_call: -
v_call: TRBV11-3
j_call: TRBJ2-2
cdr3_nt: TGTGCCTGTGAGATTGGGGTAAACACCGGGGAGCTGTTTTTT
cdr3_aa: CACEIGVNTGELFF

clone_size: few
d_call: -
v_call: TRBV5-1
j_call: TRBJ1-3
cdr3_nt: TGCGCCAGCAGCTCTGCCGGACCGGTCTCTGGAAACACCATATATTTT
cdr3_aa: CASSSAGPVSGNTIYF

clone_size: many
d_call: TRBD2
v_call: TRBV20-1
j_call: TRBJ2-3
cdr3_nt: TGCAGTGCAGCGCGGGCTAGCGGGAGTCTAGATACGCAGTATTTT
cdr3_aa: CSAARASGSLDTQYF

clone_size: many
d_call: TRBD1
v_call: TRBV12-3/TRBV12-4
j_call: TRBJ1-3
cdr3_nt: TGTGCCAGCAGTCACAGGGGGCTTGGAAACACCATATATTTT
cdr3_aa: CASSHRGLGNTIYF

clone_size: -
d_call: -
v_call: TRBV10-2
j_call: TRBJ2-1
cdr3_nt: TGCGCCAGCAGTGAATTGGGGGATGAGCAGTTCTTC
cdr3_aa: CASSELGDEQFF

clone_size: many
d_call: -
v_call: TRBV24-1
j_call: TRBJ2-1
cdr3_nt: TGTGCCACCAGTGACCCCACCCACGGGGAAGACAATGAGCAGTTCTTC
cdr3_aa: CATSDPTHGEDNEQFF

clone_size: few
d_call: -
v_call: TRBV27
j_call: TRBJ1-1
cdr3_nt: TGTGCCAGCAAGACCCGGGGGTCGGACACTGAAGCTTTCTTT
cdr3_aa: CASKTRGSDTEAFF

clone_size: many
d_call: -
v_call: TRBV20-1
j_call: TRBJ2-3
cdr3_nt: TGCAGCTCCCGCGACCCGATTGAAACAGATACGCAGTATTTT
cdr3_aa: CSSRDPIETDTQYF

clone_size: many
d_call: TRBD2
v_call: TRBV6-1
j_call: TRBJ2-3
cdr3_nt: TGTGCCATCCGTGGACTAGCAGCTAGCACAGATACGCAGTATTTT
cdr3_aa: CAIRGLAASTDTQYF

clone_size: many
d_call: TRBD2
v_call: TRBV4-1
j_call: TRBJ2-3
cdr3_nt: TGCGCCAGCAGCGGACTAGCGGGAGCCGCAGATACGCAGTATTTT
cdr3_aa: CASSGLAGAADTQYF

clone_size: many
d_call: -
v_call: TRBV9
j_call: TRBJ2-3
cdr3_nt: TGTGCCAGCAGCGTAACCCCTGACCCGAGGGGCACAGATACGCAGTATTTT
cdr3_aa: CASSVTPDPRGTDTQYF

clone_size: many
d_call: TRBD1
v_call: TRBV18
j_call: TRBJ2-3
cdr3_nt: TGTGCCAGCTCACCAAGGACAGGGACCCGGGATACGCAGTATTTT
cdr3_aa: CASSPRTGTRDTQYF

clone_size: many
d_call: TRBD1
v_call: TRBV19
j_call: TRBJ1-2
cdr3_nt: TGTGCCAGTAGTTTGGACAGGTCAACCTATGGCTACACCTTC
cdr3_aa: CASSLDRSTYGYTF

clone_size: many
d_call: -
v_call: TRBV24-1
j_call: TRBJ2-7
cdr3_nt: TGTGCCACCAGTGATTTGCCCTTCTACGAGCAGTACTTC
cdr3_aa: CATSDLPFYEQYF

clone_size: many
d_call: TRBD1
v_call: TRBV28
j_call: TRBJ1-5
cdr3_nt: TGTGCCAGCAGTCAGGGGGCCCTCTCCCAGCATTTT
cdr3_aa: CASSQGALSQHF

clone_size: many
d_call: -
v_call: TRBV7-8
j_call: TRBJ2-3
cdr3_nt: TGTGCCAGCAGCTTAGCGCTATTGCTAGCGAGCACAGATACGCAGTATTTT
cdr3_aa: CASSLALLLASTDTQYF